This TCR beta chain comes out of a study of T cell changes during pregnancy in multiple sclerosis (dated by TCRdb to about 2019). Broadly, across the study: In women with multiple sclerosis, the researchers looked at how the T cell repertoire shifted as pregnancy progressed.

There are 15 amino acids in the CDR3, from cysteine to phenylalanine inclusive. The only DNA kept is the CDR3, 45 bases in frame from the first base. Sequences SGHRS (CDR1) and YFSETQ (CDR2) are obtained from the germline V gene. Between the V and J ends, shortened by 0 bases and 7 bases respectively, the junction contains 14 bases. The protocol used for the library was the immunoSEQ multiplex PCR assay. The clones in this table, taken by TCRdb from immuneACCESS, are in-frame only. Not every clone is retained; where verified, under half of the shortfall comes from an unresolved V gene, and the cause of the rest is unknown. The sample data list about 120,000 clones, and approximately 95% of these were observed just once. Under 7% of the sample is taken by the ten largest. In regard to this clone: The antigen it recognizes is unknown. No quality values exist for individual bases; no much larger clone is one base distant.

The V and J genes are TRBV5-1 and TRBJ2-1; the D gene is not confidently resolved. Source: peripheral blood, taken before pregnancy. This receptor was identified in a female donor with multiple sclerosis, enrolled in a pregnancy study. This receptor carries the CDR3 CASSLGYRGVNEQFF. The sequence in DNA is TGCGCCAGCAGCTTGGGGTATCGAGGTGTAAATGAGCAGTTCTTC.